This TCR beta chain was recovered during a study of response to subunit inactivated influenza vaccine. The CDR3 totals 15 residues. Germline V CDR1 and CDR2: MDHEN, SYDVKM. The V end lost 6 bases, the J end lost 2 bases, and 17 bases lay between the germline ends. On this clonotype: Its antigen is undetermined.

MiXCR, run by TCRdb on the RT-PCR reads, gives a single entry per CDR3 protein. The repertoire holds approximately 230,000 distinct CDR3 sequences, with more than 10% as singletons. Regarding the study as a whole: After each seasonal influenza vaccination, few new T cells are recruited, the authors suggested.

The input for sequencing was non-naive T cells sorted from PBMCs, taken less than 15 days before vaccination. The chain is built from TRBV28 and TRBJ2-7; D is perhaps TRBD1 or TRBD2 (5 bases each). This clonotype was sampled from a man aged 50 or older who received an inactivated influenza vaccine. The CDR3 sequence is CASSLRDQGPYEQYF. In DNA form, the CDR3 reads TGTGCCAGCAGCCTCCGGGACCAAGGCCCCTACGAGCAGTACTTC.